The 8 T cell receptor beta chains listed next were all sequenced from one sample in a study of shared clonotypes between healthy human individuals. Some clones are missing from TCRdb's copy, which holds only in-frame ones; the method was immunoSEQ multiplex PCR. This sample has about 1.5 million clones, with approximately 98% found just once. The source material was naive CD4+ T cells sorted from blood. The sample's subset: CD45RA+ positively selected. Receptor source: a man between 25 and 39 years old in good health.

On this clone: Different DNA sequences within this sample yield the same CDR3. This chain connects TRBV5-1 to TRBJ2-5; 10 bases match TRBD1. The CDR3 consists of 15 residues. The germline CDR1 and CDR2 sequences are SGHRS and YFSETQ. Trimming removed 0 bases from V and 1 base from J; junction bases left unmatched: 0. The CDR3 DNA reads as TGCGCCAGCAGCTTGGGGACAGGGGGCCAAGAGACCCAGTACTTC. It translates to CASSLGTGGQETQYF.

The chain recombines TRBV7-2 with TRBJ2-3, with a possible D match to TRBD2 (6 bases). The CDR3 consists of 14 residues. Germline V CDR1 and CDR2: SGHTA, FQGNSA. V lost 2 bases to trimming and J lost 10 bases, with 16 bases between them. In nucleotides, the CDR3 is TGTGCCAGCAGCTTATCCCTAGGAGGGGTCGCGCAGTATTTT. It is translated as CASSLSLGGVAQYF.

The chain joins TRBV29-1 to TRBJ2-7, with a weak D call TRBD1 (5 bases). This CDR3 has 15 amino acids. The V and J ends lost 4 bases and 1 base respectively, with 17 bases between them. CDR1 and CDR2 (germline): SQVTM, ANQGSEA. This chain's CDR3 is CSVVSFAGQSYEQYF. The CDR3 DNA reads as TGCAGCGTTGTCTCATTCGCTGGACAATCCTACGAGCAGTACTTC.

The chain employs TRBV28 and TRBJ2-5; 8 nucleotides match TRBD2. Germline CDR1 is MDHEN and CDR2 is SYDVKM. CDR3 size: 15 residues. The V segment lost 2 bases and the J segment 4 bases; nucleotides outside the gene matches: 6. CDR3 residues: CASSLRASGRETQYF. CDR3 nucleotide sequence: TGTGCCAGCAGTTTACGGGCGAGCGGGAGAGAGACCCAGTACTTC.

V is TRBV20-1 and J is TRBJ2-5, with a weak D call TRBD2 (6 bases). Germline V gene data show CDR1 as DFQATT and CDR2 as SNEGSKA (reference sequence). The CDR3 is 11 amino acids. The DNA of the CDR3 is TGCAGCGGTCTAGCGCCAGAGACCCAGTACTTC. Translating it yields CSGLAPETQYF.

This clone was counted once. CDR3 loop: CASSLSGSRPLYEQYF. The CDR3 region has the DNA TGTGCCAGTAGTTTGTCGGGATCCCGGCCGCTCTACGAGCAGTACTTC. The V gene is TRBV19, the J gene TRBJ2-7; D is possibly TRBD2 (5 bases). This CDR3 contains 16 residues. Germline lookup yields CDR1 LNHDA and CDR2 SQIVND (reference sequence). Trimming cost V 5 bases and J 3 bases, with 20 bases left between them. Drawing the rest from reference TRBV19 and TRBJ2-7, the complete variable domain is DGGITQSPKYLFRKEGQNVTLSCEQNLNHDAMYWYRQDPGQGLRLIYYSQIVNDFQKGDIAEGYSVSREKKESFPLTVTSAQKNPTAFYLCASSLSGSRPLYEQYFGPGTRLTVT.

The rearrangement joins TRBV2 to TRBJ2-1; tentatively, D is TRBD1 (5 bases). Trimming shortened V by 4 bases and J by 3 bases, and 13 bases separated the two germline ends. Germline lookup yields CDR1 SNHLY and CDR2 FYNNEI. The CDR3 loop spans 15 amino acids. The CDR3 reads CASSVGQGGYNEQFF. The CDR3 DNA sequence: TGTGCCAGCAGTGTGGGGCAGGGCGGCTACAATGAGCAGTTCTTC.

Worth noting for this clone: This sample includes further DNA sequences coding for the same CDR3. The V call is TRBV2, the J call TRBJ2-3, with TRBD2 matching over 7 bases. The V gene end was trimmed by 3 bases and the J gene end by 1 base; junction bases not matched to a gene: 4. CDR1 and CDR2 from the germline V gene are SNHLY and FYNNEI. The length of the CDR3 is 15 residues. CDR3 sequence reads: CASSEAGVGTDTQYF. The CDR3 DNA reads TGTGCCAGCAGTGAGGCGGGAGTGGGCACAGATACGCAGTATTTT.